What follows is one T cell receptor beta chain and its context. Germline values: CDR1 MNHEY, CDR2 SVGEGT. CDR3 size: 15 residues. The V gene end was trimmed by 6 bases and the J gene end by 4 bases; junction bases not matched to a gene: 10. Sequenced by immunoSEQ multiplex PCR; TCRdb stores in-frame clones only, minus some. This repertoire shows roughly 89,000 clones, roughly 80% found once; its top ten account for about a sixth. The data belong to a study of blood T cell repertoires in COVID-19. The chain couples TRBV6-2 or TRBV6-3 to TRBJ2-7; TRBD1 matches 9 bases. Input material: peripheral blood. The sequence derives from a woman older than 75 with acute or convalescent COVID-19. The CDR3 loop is CASSKKGDRGYEQYF. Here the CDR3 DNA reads TGTGCCAGCAGCAAAAAAGGTGACAGGGGGTACGAGCAGTACTTC.